A single sample is the source of the 18 T cell receptor beta chains below, sequenced in a study of immune heterogeneity within non-small cell lung tumors. Multiplex PCR with 32 V and 13 J primers amplified TCR beta CDR3. TCRdb itself ran the multiplex PCR reads through MiXCR, one entry per CDR3 protein. The data show some 31,000 distinct CDR3 sequences, 28% seen once. Bulk tumor genomic DNA was the template, and each sample received roughly 590 ng. Each primary tumor yielded several biopsies, collected far apart from one another at surgery. Patients underwent curative surgery for untreated, newly diagnosed non-small cell lung cancer. Material: lung tumor tissue. These receptors were collected from a man in his forties with non-small cell lung cancer.

In its sample, this clonotype was seen many times. The CDR3 DNA sequence: TGTGCCAGCAGCCTCGGGGCGGAGCAGTTCTTC. Protein: CASSLGAEQFF. The V gene is TRBV7-9, the J gene TRBJ2-1, with D perhaps being TRBD1 or TRBD2 (5 bases each). The CDR3 covers 11 residues. Germline loops: CDR1 SEHNR, CDR2 FQNEAQ (reference sequence). V was cut by 5 bases and J by 10 bases, with 9 bases left in between.

This clonotype was recorded a few times. The CDR3 nucleotides are TGCGCCAGCAGCGGGGGCGACCTGTCGAATGAGCAGTTCTTC. Translated, it gives CASSGGDLSNEQFF. The chain is built from TRBV5-1 and TRBJ2-1, with D maybe TRBD1 (6 bases). CDR3 length: 14 residues. CDR1 and CDR2 from the germline V gene are SGHRS and YFSETQ. V lost 4 bases, J lost 7 bases, and 15 bases lay in between.

This clonotype has ten or more counts. The chain uses TRBV20-1 and TRBJ2-1, with D maybe TRBD2 (6 bases). The CDR3 contains 12 residues. CDR1 is DFQATT, CDR2 SNEGSKA, per germline (reference sequence). Trimming took off 0 bases at V and 8 bases at J, with 8 bases between the two ends. The CDR3 here is CSARDRRDEQFF. The CDR3 nucleotides read TGCAGTGCTAGAGATCGGAGGGATGAGCAGTTCTTC.

The chain joins TRBV5-1 to TRBJ1-4; 11 bases are shared with TRBD1. CDR1 and CDR2 from the germline V gene are SGHRS and YFSETQ. V lost 0 bases and J lost 8; bases outside the gene matches: 3. This CDR3 comprises 15 residues. The CDR3 is CASSLAGTGGEKLFF. Written as DNA, the CDR3 is TGCGCCAGCAGCTTGGCCGGGACAGGGGGGGAAAAACTGTTTTTT. Together with reference TRBV5-1 and TRBJ1-4, the CDR3 gives the full variable domain: KAGVTQTPRYLIKTRGQQVTLSCSPISGHRSVSWYQQTPGQGLQFLFEYFSETQRNKGNFPGRFSGRQFSNSRSEMNVSTLELGDSALYLCASSLAGTGGEKLFFGSGTQLSVL.

Ten or more counts support this clonotype. V usage is TRBV6-2 or TRBV6-3 and J usage is TRBJ1-6; D is ambiguous. V was cut by 4 bases and J by 6 bases, with 16 bases left in between. Germline V lookup: CDR1 MNHEY, CDR2 SVGEGT. The CDR3 contains 16 residues. Here the CDR3 reads CASSFGGEVGNSPLHF. The CDR3 coding sequence is TGTGCCAGCAGTTTCGGCGGGGAAGTTGGTAATTCACCCCTCCACTTT.

This clonotype was counted ten times or more. The chain joins TRBV5-1 to TRBJ1-1; 9 bases line up with TRBD1. The length of the CDR3 is 14 residues. From germline, CDR1 is SGHRS and CDR2 YFSETQ. The V and J ends lost 5 bases and 2 bases, in that order; junction bases with no gene match: 4. The CDR3 sequence is CASRKTGGNTEAFF. The DNA for the CDR3 is TGCGCCAGCAGAAAGACAGGGGGTAACACTGAAGCTTTCTTT.

The chain combines TRBV20-1 with TRBJ2-4; D is unclear. Trimming cost V 0 bases and J 0 bases, with 12 bases left between them. CDR3 length: 16 residues. Germline loops: CDR1 DFQATT, CDR2 SNEGSKA (reference sequence). CDR3 bases: TGCAGTGCTAGAGAGCTTGACATTCTAGCCAAAAACATTCAGTACTTC. Translated, it gives CSARELDILAKNIQYF.

This clonotype was counted a single time. With a much larger clone just one base away, this may be a read error. J is TRBJ2-1 and V is TRBV9; 7 bases are a match to TRBD1. The CDR3 has 15 residues. Germline V CDR1 and CDR2: SGDLS, YYNGEE. DNA for the CDR3: TGTGCCGGCAGCATGACCGGGACAGTGTCAAATGAGCAGTTCTTC. Protein product: CAGSMTGTVSNEQFF.

On this clonotype itself: The conserved final phenylalanine or tryptophan is absent from the CDR3, which likely points to a read error. V is TRBV12-3 or TRBV12-4 and J is TRBJ2-1; 7 bases line up with TRBD2. V lost 5 bases and J lost 7; bases outside the gene matches: 5. This CDR3 comprises 13 residues. The CDR3 DNA reads as TGTGCCAGCAGTCGGACTAGGGGAAATGAGCAGTTCTTA. Residues: CASSRTRGNEQFL.

This clonotype was seen repeatedly, ten times or more. The rearrangement links TRBV10-1 to TRBJ2-7; 10 positions agree with TRBD2. J gave up 1 base and V 6 bases, and 3 bases lay outside the gene matches. Germline CDR1 is WNHNN and CDR2 is SYGVQD (reference sequence). The CDR3 is 14 residues long. As DNA, the CDR3 is TGCGCCAGCAGCCAGCGGGAGGGGTCCTACGAGCAGTACTTC. Translated, it gives CASSQREGSYEQYF.

Ten or more counts support this clonotype. The V gene is TRBV5-8, the J gene TRBJ1-5, with D possibly matching TRBD1 (5 bases). Per germline, CDR1 SGHTS and CDR2 YDEGEE. This CDR3 is 15 amino acids long. The ends were cut back, 4 bases at V and 0 bases at J, with 11 bases in the middle. CDR3 loop: CASSPRGGSNQPQHF. In DNA form, the CDR3 reads TGTGCCAGCAGCCCTAGGGGCGGTAGCAATCAGCCCCAGCATTTT.

V gene TRBV3-1 combines with J gene TRBJ2-1; D is undetermined. The CDR3 has 13 residues. Germline CDR1 is LGHDT and CDR2 is YNNKEL (reference sequence). Trimming removed 4 bases at V and 6 bases at J, with 10 bases between. Here the CDR3 DNA reads TGTGCCAGCAGCCGCGTCGGTTTCAATGAGCAGTTCTTC. This translates into CASSRVGFNEQFF.

This clonotype turned up a few times. The genes are TRBV27 and TRBJ1-1; TRBD1 might be the D (6 bases). In germline, CDR1 is MNHEY, CDR2 SMNVEV (reference sequence). V gave up 4 bases and J gave up 12 bases, with 15 bases separating them. The CDR3 loop spans 12 amino acids. CDR3 coding DNA: TGTGCCAGCAGTTCCGGGACCAGGGGAACTTTCTTT. It translates to CASSSGTRGTFF.

This clonotype was counted at least ten times. The genes are TRBV12-3 or TRBV12-4 and TRBJ1-3, with D maybe TRBD1 (5 bases). Trimming took 8 bases from V and 0 from J, leaving 14 bases between them. This CDR3 spans 15 amino acids. In nucleotides, the CDR3 is TGTGCCAGCCGTACACAGGTAACCTCTGGAAACACCATATATTTT. This sequence encodes CASRTQVTSGNTIYF.

There are many counts of this clonotype. The chain recombines TRBV5-1 with TRBJ2-7; possible D gene TRBD2, 6 bases. Looked up from germline, CDR1 is SGHRS and CDR2 is YFSETQ. This CDR3 spans 15 amino acids. V lost 0 bases, J lost 7 bases, and 17 bases lay in between. This CDR3 reads CASSLDGGTRGEQYF. CDR3 nucleotide sequence: TGCGCCAGCAGCTTGGATGGAGGGACTCGGGGAGAGCAGTACTTC.

With regard to this clonotype: A read error is possible here, since a much larger clone lies one base away. The chain uses TRBV7-2 and TRBJ1-5; no clear D gene. CDR1 is SGHTA, CDR2 FQGNSA, per germline. This CDR3 has 15 residues. V shed 2 bases and J shed 7 bases, with 15 bases lying between them. The CDR3 nucleotides read TGTGCCAGCAGCTTAATTATTGGTAGGGAACAGCCCCAGCATTTT. Protein sequence: CASSLIIGREQPQHF.

Comments on this clonotype: This may be a read error: a much more frequent sequence differs by one nucleotide. The rearrangement uses TRBV12-3 or TRBV12-4 and TRBJ2-3; the D gene is possibly TRBD2 (6 bases). CDR3 size: 13 residues. In DNA, the CDR3 is TGTGGCAGCAGTTTAAGCGGGACAGATACGCAGTATTTT. Translating gives CGSSLSGTDTQYF.

This clonotype was detected ten times or more. The V gene is TRBV10-3, the J gene TRBJ1-2, with a weak D call TRBD1 (5 bases). Germline CDR1 and CDR2: ENHRY and SYGVKD. This CDR3 comprises 13 residues. Trimming shortened V by 10 bases and J by 6 bases, and 18 bases separated the two germline ends. CDR3 amino acids: CATKAGRENGYTF. For the CDR3, the DNA is TGTGCCACAAAGGCAGGGAGGGAGAATGGCTACACCTTC.